The 30 T cell receptor beta chains below come from one sample, sequenced in a study of T cell clonality in common variable immunodeficiency. Assay used: immunoSEQ multiplex PCR; TCRdb lists only in-frame clones, some missing. Reported are 25,000 to 40,000 clones, none seen only once; the ten largest carry 3.5% to 4.5%. Specimen: peripheral blood mononuclear cells. These receptors originate from a person between 18 and 69 years old in good health.

There are many counts of this clone. The read ends 3 residues shy of where the CDR3 ends; the end is completed using the germline J gene. This chain connects TRBV11-3 to TRBJ2-7, with TRBD2 identical over 7 bases. This CDR3 is built from 15 residues. Germline V gene sequence: CDR1 SGHNT, CDR2 YENEEA. The chain's CDR3 is CASRPHLAEAYEQYF. The CDR3 DNA, read in part, is TGTGCAAGTCGCCCCCACCTAGCGGAAGCCTACGAG. Variable domain in full (rest from reference TRBV11-3 and TRBJ2-7): EAGVVQSPRYKIIEKKQPVAFWCNPISGHNTLYWYLQNLGQGPELLIRYENEEAVDDSQLPKDRFSAERLKGVDSTLKIQPAELGDSAVYLCASRPHLAEAYEQYFGPGTRLTVT.

Many counts were recorded for this clone. The read finishes 3 residues shy of the CDR3 end, and the germline J gene is used to complete it. The chain uses TRBV18 and TRBJ2-3, with 9 bases fitting TRBD2. With 5 bases clipped from V and 3 bases from J, the junction kept 18 bases outside the gene matches. This CDR3 contains 19 residues. Germline V CDR1 and CDR2: KGHSH, LQKENI. CDR3 loop: CASSSSPSGARALTDTQYF. CDR3 DNA, as far as it was read: TGTGCCAGCTCATCGTCTCCTAGCGGGGCCCGGGCTCTTACAGATACG.

This clone was counted at least ten times. The read finishes 3 residues shy of the CDR3 end, and the germline J gene is used to complete it. The chain carries TRBV7-2 and TRBJ2-1, with no clear D. This CDR3 spans 11 amino acids. V lost 10 bases to trimming and J lost 3 bases, with 7 bases between them. CDR1 is SGHTA and CDR2 is FQGNSA in the germline V gene. The CDR3 bases that were read are TGTGCCATAAGGTTCTACAATGAG. Its translation is CAIRFYNE. The CDR3 in full is CAIRFYNEQFF.

A word on this clone: The read ends 3 residues before the CDR3 terminus; that terminus is restored from the germline J gene. The chain carries TRBV7-9 and TRBJ1-2; D might be TRBD1 (6 bases). The CDR3 is 11 amino acids. CDR1 is SEHNR, CDR2 FQNEAQ, per germline (reference sequence). The CDR3 loop is CATSTGYDYTF. The DNA read from the CDR3 is TGTGCCACCTCGACAGGTTACGAC.

In its sample, this clone was seen many times. The read ends 3 residues shy of where the CDR3 ends; the end is completed using the germline J gene. The V call is TRBV20-1, the J call TRBJ2-3; no firm D call. CDR1 and CDR2 from the germline V gene are DFQATT and SNEGSKA (reference sequence). Trimming left V 5 bases short and J 4 bases short, with 13 bases between. This CDR3 spans 13 amino acids. Partial CDR3 DNA: TGCAGTGCTCTCTACCCGTTATCAGATACG. Protein sequence: CSALYPLSDT. The complete CDR3 protein is CSALYPLSDTQYF.

This clone was seen repeatedly, ten times or more. The observed sequence ends 3 residues before the CDR3 terminus, with the missing tail filled in from the germline J gene. The V and J genes are TRBV7-3 and TRBJ2-2, with 9 bases matching TRBD1. The CDR3 loop spans 15 amino acids. The V and J ends lost 5 bases and 5 bases, in that order; junction bases with no gene match: 6. Germline CDR1 reads SGHTA; CDR2 reads FQGTGA. The CDR3 protein is CASSPGQGRTGELFF. Partial CDR3 DNA: TGTGCCAGCAGCCCGGGACAGGGCAGGACCGGGGAG.

At least ten counts were recorded for this clone. The read falls 3 residues short of the CDR3 end, and the missing part is taken from the germline J gene. The chain employs TRBV5-1 and TRBJ1-4; 7 positions match TRBD1. CDR1 is SGHRS and CDR2 is YFSETQ in the germline V gene. The CDR3 is 14 residues long. V trimming: 1 base; J trimming: 8 bases; junction bases outside the gene matches: 5. The CDR3 spells CASSLTPGGEKLFF. CDR3 bases read: TGCGCCAGCAGCTTGACGCCAGGGGGGGAAAAA.

This clone was found many times. The read is 3 residues too short to cover the CDR3 end, so that end is filled in from the germline J gene. V gene TRBV19 combines with J gene TRBJ1-2; tentative D call: TRBD1 (6 bases). The CDR3 runs to 14 residues. Deletions cut 7 bases from V and 0 bases from J, with 12 bases between. The germline gives CDR1 LNHDA, CDR2 SQIVND (reference sequence). Partial CDR3 DNA: TGTGCCAGTATCCAAGGGGGAACTAACTATGGC. Its translation is CASIQGGTNYG. From start to end, the CDR3 is CASIQGGTNYGYTF.

This clone came up a few times. The read ends 3 residues before the CDR3 terminus; that terminus is restored from the germline J gene. V usage is TRBV5-1 and J usage is TRBJ2-5; D may be TRBD2 (7 bases). Trimming stripped 3 bases from V and 5 bases from J, with 20 bases between. CDR1 and CDR2 from the germline V gene are SGHRS and YFSETQ. The CDR3 is 16 residues long. CDR3 residues: CASSSDSGGQGETQYF. The CDR3 DNA, read in part, is TGCGCCAGCAGCTCCGATTCGGGGGGCCAGGGGGAGACC.

This clone was observed a few times. The read stops 3 residues short of the end of the CDR3; the missing end is completed from the germline J gene. Other nucleotide sequences in the sample specify the same CDR3. The chain recombines TRBV19 with TRBJ1-1; 9 nucleotides line up with TRBD1. Germline V gene lookup returns CDR1 LNHDA and CDR2 SQIVND (reference sequence). This CDR3 comprises 15 residues. The CDR3 sequence is CASSLPGQGWETAFF. CDR3 DNA, as far as it was read: TGTGCCAGTAGTCTACCCGGACAGGGGTGGGAGACA.

This clone has a count of ten or more. The read stops 3 residues short of the end of the CDR3; the missing end is completed from the germline J gene. This rearrangement joins TRBV20-1 to TRBJ2-2; weak D call: TRBD1 (6 bases). There are 15 residues in the CDR3. Germline V gene data show CDR1 as DFQATT and CDR2 as SNEGSKA (reference sequence). The sequenced part of the CDR3 DNA is TGCAGTGCTAGAGATACGAGGGGGTTGAATGAAAAG. Its protein is CSARDTRGLNEK. The CDR3 reads in full as CSARDTRGLNEKLFF.

This clone was detected only a few times. The read ends 3 residues before the CDR3 terminus; that terminus is restored from the germline J gene. V and J are TRBV18 and TRBJ1-2; D unresolved. Per the germline V gene, CDR1 is KGHSH and CDR2 is LQKENI. The CDR3 consists of 16 residues. The CDR3: CASSPFSGRQMNDYTF. The part of the CDR3 DNA that was read is TGTGCCAGCTCACCCTTTAGCGGGAGGCAAATGAATGAC.

This clone was seen a few times. The read ends 3 residues early relative to the CDR3; the germline J gene fills the gap. The chain couples TRBV19 to TRBJ2-3; 14 nucleotides align to TRBD2. The length of the CDR3 is 18 residues. The germline V gene encodes CDR1 LNHDA and CDR2 SQIVND (reference sequence). J gave up 2 bases and V 9 bases, and 13 bases lay outside the gene matches. CDR3 protein: CASGTSGRQFQSTDTQYF. Incomplete CDR3 DNA: TGTGCCAGCGGGACTAGCGGGAGACAGTTCCAGTCCACAGATACG.

This clone was seen at least ten times. The DNA ends 3 residues before the CDR3 does, and the rest of the CDR3 is filled in from the germline J gene. The J gene is TRBJ2-5, the V gene TRBV20-1; 11 bases agree with TRBD1. The CDR3 covers 16 residues. J was trimmed by 4 bases and V by 5 bases; bases with no gene match: 12. Germline V gene sequence: CDR1 DFQATT, CDR2 SNEGSKA (reference sequence). Partial CDR3 DNA: TGCAGTGCTTCCGGACAGGGGGCGGACGATAGAGAGACC. Translation: CSASGQGADDRET. The full CDR3 sequence reads CSASGQGADDRETQYF.

Many counts were recorded for this clone. This CDR3 is CASSQDPGGTETQYF. CDR3 DNA (partial): TGTGCCAGCAGCCAAGATCCCGGGGGAACGGAGACC. This chain uses TRBV4-2 with TRBJ2-5; D perhaps matches TRBD2 (6 bases). The missing CDR3 end, 3 residues past where the read stops, is filled in from the germline J gene. Deletions cut 0 bases from V and 5 bases from J, with 13 bases between. From germline, CDR1 is LGHNA and CDR2 YNFKEQ. The CDR3 runs 15 residues.

Ten or more counts support this clone. The CDR3 end lies 3 residues beyond the end of the read and is filled in from the germline J gene. The V gene is TRBV20-1, the J gene TRBJ2-7; 10 bases line up with TRBD1. Trimming removed 2 bases from V and 6 bases from J; junction bases left unmatched: 7. The CDR3 is 14 residues long. CDR1 and CDR2 from the germline V gene are DFQATT and SNEGSKA (reference sequence). The CDR3 sequence: CSARKTGGAGEQYF. CDR3 DNA, as far as it was read: TGCAGTGCTAGAAAGACAGGGGGCGCGGGCGAG.

This clone was counted at least ten times. The CDR3 loop reads CAWTAPAGYGYTF. The CDR3 DNA, read in part, is TGTGCCTGGACGGCCCCAGCGGGCTATGGC. V is TRBV30 and J is TRBJ1-2, with D unclear. The read comes to an end 3 residues before the CDR3 does, leaving the germline J gene to fill in the end. The CDR3 extends over 13 amino acids. With 4 bases removed from V and 4 bases from J, the gap between germline ends came to 13 bases. Germline V gene lookup returns CDR1 GTSNPN and CDR2 SVGIG (reference sequence).

This clone was counted at least ten times. The read gets to within 3 residues of the CDR3 end, and the germline J gene fills in the rest. V is TRBV20-1 and J is TRBJ2-3, with D unclear. The CDR3 has 15 amino acids. Deletions cut 5 bases from V and 0 bases from J, with 15 bases between. Germline CDR1 is DFQATT and CDR2 is SNEGSKA (reference sequence). The CDR3: CSASRVEHSTDTQYF. CDR3 DNA, as far as it was read: TGCAGTGCTTCTCGTGTTGAACATAGCACAGATACG.

This clone was observed many times. CDR3 region: CASSDLTDTQYF. Incomplete CDR3 DNA: TGTGCCAGCAGTGACTTGACAGATACG. The chain carries TRBV2 and TRBJ2-3; D unresolved. The read halts 3 residues ahead of the CDR3 end, with the missing end drawn from the germline J gene. The ends were cut back, 3 bases at V and 3 bases at J, with 4 bases in the middle. Germline V CDR1 and CDR2: SNHLY, FYNNEI. The CDR3 runs 12 residues.

Note on this clone: A junction boundary mismatches the germline segment, possibly from a read error. The CDR3 end lies 3 residues beyond the end of the read and is filled in from the germline J gene. The chain uses TRBV5-1 and TRBJ2-1; weak D call: TRBD2 (5 bases). Per germline, CDR1 SGHRS and CDR2 YFSETQ. This CDR3 region has 15 residues. CDR3 amino acids: CDSGIRVNSDNEQFF. The CDR3 DNA, read in part, is TGCGACAGCGGCATACGGGTGAATTCGGACAATGAG. The variable domain in full, with the rest retrieved from reference TRBV5-1 and TRBJ2-1, is KAGVTQTPRYLIKTRGQQVTLSCSPISGHRSVSWYQQTPGQGLQFLFEYFSETQRNKGNFPGRFSGRQFSNSRSEMNVSTLELGDSALYLCDSGIRVNSDNEQFFGPGTRLTVL.

This clone was counted at least ten times. The read finishes 3 residues shy of the CDR3 end, and the germline J gene is used to complete it. The chain couples TRBV20-1 to TRBJ2-7, with D possibly called TRBD1 or TRBD2 (5 bases each). CDR1 DFQATT and CDR2 SNEGSKA come from the germline V gene (reference sequence). Between the trimmed V and J ends, which lost 3 bases and 1 base, there was a span of 19 bases. The CDR3 totals 16 residues. The part of the CDR3 DNA that was read is TGCAGTGCTAGGTGGTGGGGCGGAGGCCATTCCTACGAG. Translation: CSARWWGGGHSYE. The entire CDR3 is CSARWWGGGHSYEQYF.

Concerning this clone itself: The read comes to an end 3 residues before the CDR3 does, leaving the germline J gene to fill in the end. The chain employs TRBV18 and TRBJ2-4; perhaps TRBD2 as D (6 bases). CDR1 KGHSH and CDR2 LQKENI come from the germline V gene. This CDR3 has 13 amino acids. The CDR3 DNA, read in part, is TGTGCCAGCTCACCGTATAAGGACTATGGT. It specifies CASSPYKDYG. The CDR3 as a whole reads CASSPYKDYGQYF.

This clone turned up a few times. The read gets to within 3 residues of the CDR3 end, and the germline J gene fills in the rest. The chain couples TRBV10-3 to TRBJ2-7; tentatively, D is TRBD2 (6 bases). Germline loops: CDR1 ENHRY, CDR2 SYGVKD. The CDR3 covers 16 residues. Trimming pared 3 bases from V and 2 bases from J, leaving 17 bases between. The CDR3 spells CAISDAARGSTYEQYF. The covered CDR3 bases are TGTGCCATCAGTGACGCTGCCCGGGGGAGCACCTACGAG.

This clone was observed a few times. The CDR3 extends 3 residues past the end of the read, so its final part is completed from the germline J gene. The V call is TRBV30, the J call TRBJ2-4, with TRBD1 matching over 8 bases. Germline-derived CDR1 and CDR2 are GTSNPN and SVGIG (reference sequence). There are 14 residues in the CDR3. The CDR3 sequence is CAWSGQGAQYGQYF. The CDR3 DNA, read in part, is TGTGCCTGGAGTGGCCAGGGGGCTCAATATGGT.

There are many counts of this clone. The CDR3 is cut off 3 residues early in the read; its end comes from the germline J gene. The genes are TRBV27 and TRBJ1-1, with 12 bases aligning to TRBD1. The CDR3 sequence is 15 residues long. Germline V CDR1 and CDR2: MNHEY, SMNVEV (reference sequence). Here the CDR3 reads CASSFSGTGGSEAFF. The sequenced part of the CDR3 DNA is TGTGCCAGCAGTTTCTCCGGGACAGGGGGCTCGGAA.

This clone was recorded at least ten times. Coverage ceases 3 residues before the CDR3 finishes, and the germline J gene fills in the end. This chain links TRBV12-3 or TRBV12-4 with TRBJ1-5, with a weak D call TRBD1 (6 bases). Between the trimmed V and J ends, which lost 2 bases and 5 bases, there was a span of 13 bases. The CDR3 has 15 amino acids. CDR3 region: CASSLFGAGDQPQHF. The part of the CDR3 DNA that was read is TGTGCCAGCAGTTTATTTGGGGCAGGGGATCAGCCC.

This clone was detected many times. The read ends 3 residues early relative to the CDR3; the germline J gene fills the gap. The V gene is TRBV5-1, the J gene TRBJ1-2, with a tentative D call TRBD1 (5 bases). The CDR3 runs 13 residues. Looked up from germline, CDR1 is SGHRS and CDR2 is YFSETQ. Between the trimmed V and J ends, which lost 0 bases and 3 bases, there was a span of 6 bases. CDR3 sequence: CASSLGGDYGYTF. CDR3 bases read: TGCGCCAGCAGCTTGGGGGGCGACTATGGC.

This clone was detected many times. The CDR3 end is not reached by the read, which stops 3 residues before it; the germline J gene fills it in. The rearrangement links TRBV10-1 to TRBJ2-1; no clear D gene. This CDR3 has 13 residues. Germline V CDR1 and CDR2: WNHNN, SYGVQD (reference sequence). V was trimmed by 4 bases and J by 9 bases, leaving 13 bases between them. CDR3 loop: CASSVEFGGEQFF. The part of the CDR3 DNA that was read is TGCGCCAGCAGTGTTGAATTTGGCGGTGAG.

This clone was counted at least ten times. The read ends 3 residues shy of where the CDR3 ends; the end is completed using the germline J gene. This sequence joins TRBV5-1 and TRBJ2-3, with D possibly being TRBD2 (7 bases). The V and J ends lost 8 bases and 6 bases respectively, with 19 bases between them. Germline CDR1 SGHRS, CDR2 YFSETQ. The CDR3 contains 14 residues. The sequenced part of the CDR3 DNA is TGCGCCAGTGGCCCGGGGGGCCCGGGGGATACG. It yields the protein CASGPGGPGDT. The entire CDR3 protein is CASGPGGPGDTQYF.

There are many counts of this clone. The CDR3 goes on 3 residues after the read ends, and that part is filled in from the germline J gene. This chain links TRBV7-9 with TRBJ2-5; D gene uncertain. V was pared by 3 bases and J by 3 bases, with 8 bases between. The CDR3 has 13 residues. Germline-derived CDR1 and CDR2 are SEHNR and FQNEAQ (reference sequence). CDR3 bases read: TGTGCCAGCAGCTTTGGGCCGGAAGAGACC. This gives the protein CASSFGPEET. The whole CDR3 reads CASSFGPEETQYF.